This T cell receptor (beta chain) came from a study of blood T cells in healthy people across ages. The CDR3 extends over 13 amino acids. Germline V lookup: CDR1 MNHEY, CDR2 SMNVEV (reference sequence). Trimming stripped 5 bases from V and 7 bases from J, with 12 bases between. A second roughly 6 to 12 cycle PCR used barcoded and J-beta primers. From the 5' RACE reads, TCRdb called clonotypes with MiXCR, one entry per CDR3 protein. The sample lists about 570,000 distinct CDR3 sequences, roughly a quarter occurring once. The sample was also reused in another study, on T cells of mothers and their children.

This rearrangement joins TRBV27 to TRBJ1-5, with D hard to call. Input material: blood. This TCR came from a boy aged 2-15 years in good health. The chain's CDR3 is CASSLVGFQPQHF. CDR3 sequence (DNA): TGTGCCAGCAGTCTAGTGGGGTTCCAGCCCCAGCATTTT.